The 27 T cell receptor beta chains presented below share a single source sample, sequenced in a study of T cell responses to AZD1222 COVID-19 vaccine. Generated by immunoSEQ multiplex PCR, the TCRdb table keeps only in-frame clones and is missing some. The data contain about 73,000 clones, 75% to 90% of them seen just once; the ten biggest clones take up 7% to 10%. The input for sequencing was peripheral blood, taken 28 days after the second AZD1222 dose. These receptors were obtained from an adult who received the AZD1222 COVID-19 vaccine.

J is TRBJ2-5 and V is TRBV29-1, with 8 bases aligning to TRBD1. V dropped 4 bases and J dropped 1; count of bases not matched to a gene: 2. Germline assignment: CDR1 SQVTM and CDR2 ANQGSEA. This CDR3 region has 13 residues. CDR3 sequence (DNA): TGCAGCGTTGGGGGACAGGCCCAAGAGACCCAGTACTTC. Translating gives CSVGGQAQETQYF.

The chain combines TRBV2 with TRBJ2-7, with D possibly called TRBD1 or TRBD2 (5 bases each). Germline V gene data show CDR1 as SNHLY and CDR2 as FYNNEI. CDR3 length: 12 amino acids. The V end was cut by 6 bases, the J end by 7 bases, with 13 bases between. CDR3 bases: TGTGCCAGCAGGCGAGGGGTGGGAGAGCAGTACTTC. Translated, it gives CASRRGVGEQYF.

The chain couples TRBV2 to TRBJ2-2, with 8 bases lining up with TRBD2. The CDR3 length is 15 residues. CDR1 SNHLY and CDR2 FYNNEI come from the germline V gene. J lost 1 base, V lost 9 bases, and 7 bases had no gene match. The CDR3 nucleotides read TGTGCCAGTACTGGGACTAGAGGGAACACCGGGGAGCTGTTTTTT. As protein: CASTGTRGNTGELFF.

In this sample, this clone turned up a few times. The gene calls are TRBV15 and TRBJ2-3; weak D call: TRBD1 (5 bases). The germline V and J ends were trimmed by 4 bases and 4 bases, with 15 bases remaining between them. The CDR3 sequence is 15 residues long. In germline, CDR1 is LNHNV, CDR2 YYDKDF (reference sequence). CDR3: CATSTLGQGPDTQYF. The CDR3, as DNA: TGTGCCACCAGCACCCTAGGGCAGGGCCCAGATACGCAGTATTTT.

The chain carries TRBV27 and TRBJ2-3; TRBD2 matches at 14 bases. The length of the CDR3 is 19 residues. Germline V CDR1 and CDR2: MNHEY, SMNVEV (reference sequence). V was pared by 6 bases and J by 0 bases, with 11 bases of the junction left unmatched. CDR3 nucleotide sequence: TGTGCCAGCAGCCGTCCGGGACTAGCGGGGGTCGCTAGCACAGATACGCAGTATTTT. Amino acids: CASSRPGLAGVASTDTQYF.

This clone appeared a few times. The chain employs TRBV29-1 and TRBJ2-1; 11 nucleotides agree with TRBD2. V lost 6 bases, J lost 1 base, and 8 bases stayed unmatched. The V gene's germline CDR1 is SQVTM and CDR2 ANQGSEA. This CDR3 has 16 residues. DNA of the CDR3: TGCAGCGTCGCGACTAGCGGGGTACAATCCTACAATGAGCAGTTCTTC. This gives the protein CSVATSGVQSYNEQFF.

The chain is built from TRBV2 and TRBJ2-1; D tentatively reads TRBD1 or TRBD2 (5 bases each). The germline gives CDR1 SNHLY, CDR2 FYNNEI. Trimming shortened V by 10 bases and J by 3 bases, and 16 bases separated the two germline ends. This CDR3 has 14 residues. The CDR3 DNA reads TGTGCCACCAAACCGGGACGTAACTACAATGAGCAGTTCTTC. This translates into CATKPGRNYNEQFF. Full variable domain (rest looked up from reference TRBV2 and TRBJ2-1): EPEVTQTPSHQVTQMGQEVILRCVPISNHLYFYWYRQILGQKVEFLVSFYNNEISEKSEIFDDQFSVERPDGSNFTLKIRSTKLEDSAMYFCATKPGRNYNEQFFGPGTRLTVL.

This chain connects TRBV6-5 to TRBJ1-1; D is ambiguous. V lost 6 bases to trimming and J lost 4 bases, with 15 bases between them. Per germline, CDR1 MNHEY and CDR2 SVGAGI. The CDR3 is made up of 14 amino acids. The CDR3 DNA is TGTGCCAGCAGCCCCGAGGGTTCGGGCACTGAAGCTTTCTTT. It is translated as CASSPEGSGTEAFF.

This CDR3 reads CARGRDENSPLHF. The CDR3 DNA is TGTGCCAGAGGTCGGGACGAAAATTCACCCCTCCACTTT. This chain joins TRBV2 and TRBJ1-6; D is perhaps TRBD1 (5 bases). V lost 9 bases, J lost 7 bases, and 13 bases lay in between. The CDR3 consists of 13 residues. Germline CDR1 and CDR2: SNHLY and FYNNEI.

This rearrangement joins TRBV2 to TRBJ2-7; 9 bases agree with TRBD1. This CDR3 has 14 amino acids. J gave up 4 bases and V 7 bases, and 8 bases lay outside the gene matches. Germline V gene sequence: CDR1 SNHLY, CDR2 FYNNEI. CDR3 sequence reads: CASTPDRGRYEQYF. CDR3 nucleotides: TGTGCCAGCACTCCTGACAGGGGGAGGTACGAGCAGTACTTC.

The J gene is TRBJ2-3, the V gene TRBV29-1; D not certain. This CDR3 has 11 residues. Germline V CDR1 and CDR2: SQVTM, ANQGSEA. The V and J ends lost 6 bases and 2 bases respectively, with 6 bases between them. The CDR3 coding sequence is TGCAGCGTCCTGAACACAGATACGCAGTATTTT. It specifies CSVLNTDTQYF.

The chain links TRBV5-6 to TRBJ1-2; D is uncertain. The length of the CDR3 is 12 residues. Germline CDR1 is SGHDT and CDR2 is YYEEEE. The V end was cut by 4 bases, the J end by 8 bases, with 12 bases between. The CDR3, as DNA: TGTGCCAGCAGCCCGGGCCGATGGGGCTACACCTTC. This sequence encodes CASSPGRWGYTF.

This chain joins TRBV11-2 and TRBJ2-1, with a tentative D call TRBD2 (5 bases). Germline CDR1 SGHAT, CDR2 FQNNGV. The ends were cut back, 4 bases at V and 8 bases at J, with 12 bases in the middle. The CDR3 contains 13 residues. CDR3 sequence (DNA): TGTGCCAGCAGCTCCGGGATTAAGTATGAGCAGTTCTTC. This codes for CASSSGIKYEQFF.

This clone was seen only once. This chain uses TRBV5-1 with TRBJ1-2; perhaps TRBD1 as D (6 bases). The length of the CDR3 is 15 residues. Trimming left V 0 bases short and J 4 bases short, with 13 bases between. Per the germline V gene, CDR1 is SGHRS and CDR2 is YFSETQ. In DNA, the CDR3 is TGCGCCAGCAGCTTGGGAACGGGGGGCGTCTATGGCTACACCTTC. Translating it yields CASSLGTGGVYGYTF.

The rearrangement links TRBV27 to TRBJ1-3; D may be TRBD1 (6 bases). The CDR3 loop spans 15 amino acids. With 3 bases removed from V and 2 bases from J, the gap between germline ends came to 11 bases. CDR1 and CDR2 from the germline V gene are MNHEY and SMNVEV (reference sequence). CDR3 nucleotides: TGTGCCAGCAGTTTTGGGAGGGGGACTGGAAACACCATATATTTT. As protein: CASSFGRGTGNTIYF.

The chain combines TRBV5-1 with TRBJ2-1; no firm D call. The V end was cut by 0 bases, the J end by 0 bases, with 7 bases between. The CDR3 length is 15 residues. Germline V gives CDR1 SGHRS, CDR2 YFSETQ. This chain's CDR3 is CASSLDRLSYNEQFF. The CDR3 nucleotides are TGCGCCAGCAGCTTGGACAGACTCTCCTACAATGAGCAGTTCTTC.

This clone was seen a single time. This chain links TRBV7-2 with TRBJ1-1; 10 bases agree with TRBD1. The CDR3 length is 18 residues. V was clipped by 0 bases and J by 0 bases; unmatched bases: 7. The germline gives CDR1 SGHTA, CDR2 FQGNSA. The CDR3 DNA follows: TGTGCCAGCAGCTTAGCCCGGACAGGGGGGCGGATGAACACTGAAGCTTTCTTT. This encodes CASSLARTGGRMNTEAFF.

The V call is TRBV29-1, the J call TRBJ2-3; possibly TRBD1 for D (6 bases). In germline, CDR1 is SQVTM, CDR2 ANQGSEA. The CDR3 length is 15 residues. V was clipped by 6 bases and J by 3 bases, with 19 bases between them. CDR3 bases: TGCAGCGTGCGCCCCCAGGGGCCTATAACAGATACGCAGTATTTT. Translation gives CSVRPQGPITDTQYF.

The V and J genes are TRBV7-9 and TRBJ1-4; 9 nucleotides line up with TRBD1. Germline values: CDR1 SEHNR, CDR2 FQNEAQ (reference sequence). Trimming took 0 bases from V and 5 from J; bases not matched to a gene: 1. This CDR3 region has 15 residues. CDR3 protein: CASSLAGQGNEKLFF. The CDR3 bases are TGTGCCAGCAGCTTAGCGGGACAGGGAAATGAAAAACTGTTTTTT.

The chain links TRBV19 to TRBJ2-5; TRBD1 matches at 10 bases. The V gene's germline CDR1 is LNHDA and CDR2 SQIVND (reference sequence). V was clipped by 6 bases and J by 5 bases; unmatched bases: 12. The CDR3 covers 16 residues. This CDR3 is CASSPSGTGVRETQYF. DNA of the CDR3: TGTGCCAGTAGCCCCTCGGGGACAGGGGTCAGGGAGACCCAGTACTTC.

The genes are TRBV16 and TRBJ1-1; the D gene is possibly TRBD1 (5 bases). The V and J ends lost 4 bases and 2 bases respectively, with 17 bases between them. Germline V gives CDR1 KGHSY, CDR2 FQNENV. The CDR3 has 16 amino acids. CDR3 DNA: TGTGCCAGCAGCCGACGTCAGGGACGGATAAACACTGAAGCTTTCTTT. Residues: CASSRRQGRINTEAFF.

This rearrangement joins TRBV7-2 to TRBJ2-1; D perhaps matches TRBD2 (5 bases). Germline CDR1 reads SGHTA; CDR2 reads FQGNSA. The CDR3 contains 12 residues. V was shortened by 5 bases and J by 4 bases, with 6 bases between the two germline ends. The CDR3 loop reads CASSPGYNEQFF. CDR3 bases: TGTGCCAGCAGCCCGGGGTACAATGAGCAGTTCTTC. Combining the CDR3 with reference TRBV7-2 and TRBJ2-1 gives the whole variable domain GAGVSQSPSNKVTEKGKDVELRCDPISGHTALYWYRQSLGQGLEFLIYFQGNSAPDKSGLPSDRFSAERTGGSVSTLTIQRTQQEDSAVYLCASSPGYNEQFFGPGTRLTVL.

J is TRBJ1-2 and V is TRBV6-5; D remains ambiguous. The CDR3 is 14 amino acids. Germline V gives CDR1 MNHEY, CDR2 SVGAGI. Trimming removed 5 bases at V and 4 bases at J, with 14 bases between. Here the CDR3 DNA reads TGTGCCAGCAGTCCCCGGACTGGGAGCTATGGCTACACCTTC. Amino acids: CASSPRTGSYGYTF.

This rearrangement joins TRBV2 to TRBJ2-2; a weak D match, TRBD2 (7 bases). This CDR3 region has 15 residues. Germline values: CDR1 SNHLY, CDR2 FYNNEI. V dropped 4 bases and J dropped 4 bases, with 13 bases sitting between them. The CDR3 DNA sequence: TGTGCCAGCAGTGTCCCGAGGGGGGGCACCGGGGAGCTGTTTTTT. This codes for CASSVPRGGTGELFF. Combining the CDR3 with reference TRBV2 and TRBJ2-2 gives the whole variable domain EPEVTQTPSHQVTQMGQEVILRCVPISNHLYFYWYRQILGQKVEFLVSFYNNEISEKSEIFDDQFSVERPDGSNFTLKIRSTKLEDSAMYFCASSVPRGGTGELFFGEGSRLTVL.

The chain carries TRBV25-1 and TRBJ2-5; no reliable D call. Trimming took off 1 base at V and 5 bases at J, with 8 bases between the two ends. Germline V gene sequence: CDR1 MGHDK, CDR2 SYGVNS. The CDR3 covers 13 residues. The CDR3 loop reads CASSEWDRETQYF. CDR3 DNA sequence: TGTGCCAGCAGTGAATGGGATCGGGAGACCCAGTACTTC.

This rearrangement joins TRBV7-2 to TRBJ2-7; perhaps TRBD1 as D (6 bases). The V end was cut by 7 bases, the J end by 3 bases, with 22 bases between. Germline V gene sequence: CDR1 SGHTA, CDR2 FQGNSA. The CDR3 totals 16 residues. CDR3: CASTYGWGRSSYEQYF. CDR3 in DNA: TGTGCCAGCACCTATGGCTGGGGGCGATCTAGCTACGAGCAGTACTTC.

This clone came up once. The chain is built from TRBV29-1 and TRBJ1-1; the D is unclear. V lost 3 bases and J 0 bases, leaving 8 bases between the germline ends. The CDR3 consists of 13 residues. CDR1 SQVTM and CDR2 ANQGSEA come from the germline V gene. This CDR3 is CSVDRGMNTEAFF. The DNA for the CDR3 is TGCAGCGTTGACCGAGGAATGAACACTGAAGCTTTCTTT.